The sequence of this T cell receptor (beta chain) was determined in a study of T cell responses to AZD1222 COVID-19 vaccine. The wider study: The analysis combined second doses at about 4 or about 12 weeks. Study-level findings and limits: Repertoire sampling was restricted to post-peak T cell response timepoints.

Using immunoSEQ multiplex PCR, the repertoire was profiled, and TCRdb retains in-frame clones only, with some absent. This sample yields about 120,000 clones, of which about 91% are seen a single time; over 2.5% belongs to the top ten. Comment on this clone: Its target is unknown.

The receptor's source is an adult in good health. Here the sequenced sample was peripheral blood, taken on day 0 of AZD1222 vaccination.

The chain's CDR3 is CASSKKRERLTDTQYF. The CDR3 DNA reads as TGTGCCAGCAGCAAAAAGCGGGAGCGGCTCACAGATACGCAGTATTTT. The V call is TRBV7-8, the J call TRBJ2-3, with TRBD2 matching over 8 bases. CDR3 size: 16 residues. CDR1 and CDR2 from the germline V gene are SGHVS and FQNEAQ. Losses at the gene ends were 5 bases for V and 2 bases for J; bases not matched to a gene: 9.